This T cell receptor (beta chain) was recovered during a study of CD4 T cells in relation to SARS-CoV-2 and coronaviruses. Study-wide context: The restricting HLA molecule for shared crossreactive spike epitopes was mapped.

With respect to this clone: Its antigen is currently unknown.

The germline gives CDR1 SNHLY, CDR2 FYNNEI. Trimming took 8 bases from V and 0 from J, leaving 14 bases between them. This CDR3 region has 16 residues. Before the COVID-19 pandemic, during about 2011-2019, CD4+ T cells were taken from unexposed donors. Generated by immunoSEQ multiplex PCR, the TCRdb table keeps only in-frame clones and is missing some. The sample gives nearly 70,000 clones, 93% of which show up once; around 0.21% is in the top ten. Study outcomes and limitations: Monoreactive clones expanded significantly more to SARS-CoV-2 than crossreactive clones did.

Input material: naive CD4+ T cells from PBMCs. Subset reported: naive CD4+ T cells isolated by negative enrichment. The chain recombines TRBV2 with TRBJ2-6; no reliable D call. The origin of this receptor is a human donor in good health. The CDR3 protein is CASCLLPLSGANVLTF. The CDR3 bases are TGTGCCAGCTGTCTCTTGCCTCTCTCTGGGGCCAACGTCCTGACTTTC.